This record looks at one TCR beta chain sequence and its context. The data stem from a study of T-cell memory formation after mild COVID-19. The V gene end was trimmed by 6 bases and the J gene end by 2 bases; junction bases not matched to a gene: 6. CDR1 and CDR2 (germline): MNHEY, SVGAGI. The CDR3 covers 15 residues. TCRdb re-analysed the 5' RACE reads in MiXCR, keeping a single row per CDR3 protein. In the table there are approximately 250,000 distinct CDR3 sequences, roughly 17% of which are singletons. The TCR originated in a man younger than 35 who had mild COVID-19 (a few samples of this study predate the infection). Cell type and time point are not known. The chain links TRBV6-5 to TRBJ1-5; 8 nucleotides match TRBD1. Sequencing input: PBMCs or a T cell subset sorted from them (not recorded which). Here the CDR3 DNA reads TGTGCCAGCAGCGCAGGGGGCGCGGGCAATCAGCCCCAGCATTTT. This sequence encodes CASSAGGAGNQPQHF.